Sequencing of this TCR beta chain was carried out in a study of blood T cell repertoires in COVID-19. As for the study in general: Samples came from the United States, Italy and Spain, spanning acute and convalescent COVID-19. The analysed material was cDNA or gDNA that came from T cells, B-cell-depleted T cells, or PBMCs.

Authors' processing steps: Nucleated cell number was recorded as an estimate derived from reference gene primer amplification. Only in-frame clones appear in the TCRdb table, and some are missing; sequencing was by immunoSEQ multiplex PCR. V and J calls and clone size are as listed in that table; D and trimming were resolved from the DNA. The data hold under 300,000 clones, with approximately 82% observed a single time. Trimming took off 6 bases at V and 5 bases at J, with 13 bases between the two ends. There are 13 residues in the CDR3. Germline values: CDR1 SQVTM, CDR2 ANQGSEA. Sequenced sample: peripheral blood. The receptor comes from a man under 40 who had recovered from COVID-19. The chain is built from TRBV29-1 and TRBJ2-2; D is perhaps TRBD1 (6 bases). The CDR3 DNA sequence: TGCAGCGTGGGCTCTCAGGGGACCGGGGAGCTGTTTTTT. Translation: CSVGSQGTGELFF.